This T cell receptor beta chain was recovered during a study of T cell changes during pregnancy in multiple sclerosis. A single count supports this clone. Germline-derived CDR1 and CDR2 are LNHDA and SQIVND (reference sequence). J gave up 0 bases and V 9 bases, and 7 bases lay outside the gene matches. The CDR3 totals 18 residues. Sequencing used immunoSEQ multiplex PCR; TCRdb keeps in-frame clones, though not all of them. The data show over 70,000 clones, just under 95% seen once. This receptor was taken from a female donor with multiple sclerosis, enrolled in a pregnancy study. Sequencing used peripheral blood, obtained in the first trimester of pregnancy. The J gene is TRBJ2-6, the V gene TRBV19; 14 nucleotides match TRBD2. As DNA, the CDR3 is TGTGCCAGGACTAGCGGGGGGGGTTTAATCTCTGGGGCCAACGTCCTGACTTTC. It translates to CARTSGGGLISGANVLTF.